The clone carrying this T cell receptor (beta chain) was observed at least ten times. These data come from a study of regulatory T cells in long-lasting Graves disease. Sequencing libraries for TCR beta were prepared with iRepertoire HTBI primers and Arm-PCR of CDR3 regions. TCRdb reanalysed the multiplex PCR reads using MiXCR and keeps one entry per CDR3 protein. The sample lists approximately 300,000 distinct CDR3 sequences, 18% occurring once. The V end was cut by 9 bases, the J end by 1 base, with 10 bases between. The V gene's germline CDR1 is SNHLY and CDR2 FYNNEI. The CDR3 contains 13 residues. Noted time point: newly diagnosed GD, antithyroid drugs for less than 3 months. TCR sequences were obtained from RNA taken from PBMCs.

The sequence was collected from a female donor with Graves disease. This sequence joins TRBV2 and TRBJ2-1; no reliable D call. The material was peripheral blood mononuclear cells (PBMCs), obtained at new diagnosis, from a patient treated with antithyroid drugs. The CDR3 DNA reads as TGTGCCAGGAAAGGTTCTTCCTACAATGAGCAGTTCTTC. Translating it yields CARKGSSYNEQFF.